The rows below give T cell receptor beta chains drawn from one sample of a study of early T cells in non-severe SARS-CoV-2 infection. TCRdb reanalysed the 5' RACE reads using MiXCR and keeps one entry per CDR3 protein. The table includes about 48,000 distinct CDR3 sequences, around 6.5% detected once. The sequenced sample was whole blood, obtained at baseline. These receptors were taken from an adult who was a healthcare worker with PCR-confirmed SARS-CoV-2 infection or an uninfected control (not recorded which). The CDR3 runs from the conserved cysteine through the conserved F or W. Each record gives: V gene, D gene, clone size, J gene, CDR3 protein, CDR3 DNA. A D gene is named only where the DNA matches it firmly. Size tells how often a clone was seen (once, few, many) or the class of an expanded clone, and some rows leave it out.

V gene: TRBV20-1
D gene: -
clone size: many
J gene: TRBJ2-5
CDR3 protein: CSARDPTRASVGETQYF
CDR3 DNA: TGCAGTGCTAGAGATCCTACCAGGGCTAGCGTGGGGGAGACCCAGTACTTC

V gene: TRBV12-3/TRBV12-4
D gene: -
clone size: many
J gene: TRBJ2-1
CDR3 protein: CASSLTRGSLYNEQFF
CDR3 DNA: TGTGCCAGCAGCTTAACTCGGGGGAGTTTATACAATGAGCAGTTCTTC

V gene: TRBV4-1
D gene: TRBD2
clone size: -
J gene: TRBJ2-3
CDR3 protein: CASSQGTSGKLDTQYF
CDR3 DNA: TGCGCCAGCAGCCAGGGGACTAGCGGGAAATTAGATACGCAGTATTTT

V gene: TRBV9
D gene: TRBD1
clone size: -
J gene: TRBJ2-7
CDR3 protein: CASSATGAISYEQYF
CDR3 DNA: TGTGCCAGCAGTGCCACAGGGGCTATCTCCTACGAGCAGTACTTC

V gene: TRBV6-2/TRBV6-3
D gene: TRBD2
clone size: -
J gene: TRBJ2-2
CDR3 protein: CASSYGRADTGELFF
CDR3 DNA: TGTGCCAGCAGTTATGGGAGGGCCGACACCGGGGAGCTGTTTTTT

V gene: TRBV28
D gene: -
clone size: few
J gene: TRBJ2-5
CDR3 protein: CASSLMGFQETQYF
CDR3 DNA: TGTGCCAGCAGTTTAATGGGGTTCCAAGAGACCCAGTACTTC

V gene: TRBV2
D gene: -
clone size: -
J gene: TRBJ2-7
CDR3 protein: CASSDSGTGSYEQYF
CDR3 DNA: TGTGCCAGCAGCGATTCCGGGACGGGCTCCTACGAGCAGTACTTC

V gene: TRBV20-1
D gene: TRBD2
clone size: -
J gene: TRBJ2-2
CDR3 protein: CSARPGLANTGELFF
CDR3 DNA: TGCAGTGCCAGGCCGGGACTAGCGAACACCGGGGAGCTGTTTTTT

V gene: TRBV6-4
D gene: -
clone size: many
J gene: TRBJ1-6
CDR3 protein: CASSDSDRNSPLHF
CDR3 DNA: TGTGCCAGCAGTGACTCCGACAGAAACTCACCCCTCCACTTT

V gene: TRBV9
D gene: -
clone size: few
J gene: TRBJ2-7
CDR3 protein: CASSVVGELAGEQYF
CDR3 DNA: TGTGCCAGCAGCGTAGTTGGAGAACTCGCTGGCGAGCAGTACTTC

V gene: TRBV24-1
D gene: TRBD2
clone size: many
J gene: TRBJ2-3
CDR3 protein: CATSDFKREGRATQYF
CDR3 DNA: TGTGCCACCAGTGATTTTAAGCGGGAGGGCCGCGCTACGCAGTATTTT

V gene: TRBV3-1
D gene: TRBD2
clone size: -
J gene: TRBJ2-7
CDR3 protein: CASSPLAAPYEQYF
CDR3 DNA: TGTGCCAGCAGCCCTCTAGCGGCCCCCTACGAGCAGTACTTC

V gene: TRBV5-1
D gene: TRBD1
clone size: -
J gene: TRBJ2-3
CDR3 protein: CASSPGTESPSRTQYF
CDR3 DNA: TGCGCCAGCAGCCCAGGGACAGAGTCTCCTTCAAGAACGCAGTATTTT

V gene: TRBV30
D gene: -
clone size: many
J gene: TRBJ2-2
CDR3 protein: CAWRGTGELFF
CDR3 DNA: TGTGCCTGGAGAGGCACCGGGGAGCTGTTTTTT

V gene: TRBV7-2
D gene: TRBD2
clone size: -
J gene: TRBJ2-3
CDR3 protein: CASSPTPSGSGATQYF
CDR3 DNA: TGTGCCAGCAGCCCAACCCCTAGCGGGAGCGGAGCTACGCAGTATTTT

V gene: TRBV28
D gene: -
clone size: many
J gene: TRBJ2-7
CDR3 protein: CASSLRLGQAATYEQYF
CDR3 DNA: TGTGCCAGCAGTTTAAGGCTGGGGCAGGCTGCGACCTACGAGCAGTACTTC

V gene: TRBV28
D gene: TRBD2
clone size: -
J gene: TRBJ2-7
CDR3 protein: CASSSPRGEFYEQYF
CDR3 DNA: TGTGCCAGCAGTTCCCCCCGGGGGGAGTTCTACGAGCAGTACTTC

V gene: TRBV5-1
D gene: TRBD2
clone size: many
J gene: TRBJ2-7
CDR3 protein: CASSHRPTSGRIYEQYF
CDR3 DNA: TGCGCCAGCAGCCACCGACCGACTAGCGGGAGAATTTACGAGCAGTACTTC

V gene: TRBV27
D gene: -
clone size: -
J gene: TRBJ1-1
CDR3 protein: CASSLWPGAEAFF
CDR3 DNA: TGTGCCAGCAGTTTATGGCCAGGAGCTGAAGCTTTCTTT

V gene: TRBV7-9
D gene: -
clone size: -
J gene: TRBJ2-1
CDR3 protein: CASSPERASSYNEQFF
CDR3 DNA: TGTGCCAGCAGCCCGGAGCGGGCGAGCTCCTACAATGAGCAGTTCTTC

V gene: TRBV18
D gene: -
clone size: few
J gene: TRBJ1-1
CDR3 protein: CASSSAGIGAFF
CDR3 DNA: TGTGCCAGCTCATCGGCCGGAATCGGAGCTTTCTTT

V gene: TRBV6-6
D gene: -
clone size: many
J gene: TRBJ2-3
CDR3 protein: CASSQTSGSTDTQYF
CDR3 DNA: TGTGCCAGCAGTCAGACTAGTGGTAGCACAGATACGCAGTATTTT

V gene: TRBV5-1
D gene: TRBD1
clone size: few
J gene: TRBJ1-2
CDR3 protein: CASSLGTGPRNYGYTF
CDR3 DNA: TGCGCCAGCAGCTTGGGGACAGGGCCACGGAACTATGGCTACACCTTC

V gene: TRBV24-1
D gene: -
clone size: many
J gene: TRBJ2-1
CDR3 protein: CATSDRASHEQFF
CDR3 DNA: TGTGCCACCAGTGATAGGGCTAGCCATGAGCAGTTCTTC

V gene: TRBV6-5
D gene: TRBD1
clone size: -
J gene: TRBJ1-2
CDR3 protein: CASSYEGAGHYGYTF
CDR3 DNA: TGTGCCAGCAGTTACGAGGGGGCAGGGCACTATGGCTACACCTTC

V gene: TRBV12-3/TRBV12-4
D gene: -
clone size: few
J gene: TRBJ2-1
CDR3 protein: CASSTRGANEQFF
CDR3 DNA: TGTGCCAGCAGCACCCGGGGGGCCAATGAGCAGTTCTTC

V gene: TRBV5-1
D gene: -
clone size: -
J gene: TRBJ2-2
CDR3 protein: CASTPTGELFF
CDR3 DNA: TGCGCCAGCACCCCCACCGGGGAGCTGTTTTTT

V gene: TRBV20-1
D gene: -
clone size: few
J gene: TRBJ2-7
CDR3 protein: CSAPRYGSEQYF
CDR3 DNA: TGCAGTGCCCCACGGTACGGGAGCGAGCAGTACTTC

V gene: TRBV19
D gene: -
clone size: few
J gene: TRBJ2-5
CDR3 protein: CASSIGGKKRETQYF
CDR3 DNA: TGTGCCAGTAGTATTGGCGGAAAAAAGAGGGAGACCCAGTACTTC

V gene: TRBV2
D gene: TRBD1
clone size: many
J gene: TRBJ1-4
CDR3 protein: CASTDRTGKNEKLFF
CDR3 DNA: TGTGCCAGCACCGACCGGACAGGGAAGAATGAAAAACTGTTTTTT

V gene: TRBV28
D gene: -
clone size: many
J gene: TRBJ2-3
CDR3 protein: CASSARTLGYTDTQYF
CDR3 DNA: TGTGCCAGCAGTGCCCGGACGCTTGGGTACACAGATACGCAGTATTTT

V gene: TRBV19
D gene: -
clone size: many
J gene: TRBJ2-4
CDR3 protein: CASSITGHGNIQYF
CDR3 DNA: TGTGCCAGTAGTATAACGGGGCACGGAAACATTCAGTACTTC

V gene: TRBV27
D gene: -
clone size: many
J gene: TRBJ1-5
CDR3 protein: CASSPFVSGNQPQHF
CDR3 DNA: TGTGCCAGCAGCCCCTTTGTTTCGGGGAATCAGCCCCAGCATTTT

V gene: TRBV25-1
D gene: TRBD2
clone size: few
J gene: TRBJ2-1
CDR3 protein: CASSRASGSDRNEQFF
CDR3 DNA: TGTGCCAGCAGTCGAGCTAGCGGGAGTGATCGGAATGAGCAGTTCTTC

V gene: TRBV11-2
D gene: TRBD2
clone size: many
J gene: TRBJ2-7
CDR3 protein: CASSLELAGSYEQYF
CDR3 DNA: TGTGCCAGCAGCTTAGAGCTAGCGGGATCCTACGAGCAGTACTTC

V gene: TRBV2
D gene: TRBD2
clone size: many
J gene: TRBJ2-1
CDR3 protein: CASSKGLAGVPNEQFF
CDR3 DNA: TGTGCCAGCAGTAAGGGTCTAGCGGGAGTCCCAAATGAGCAGTTCTTC

V gene: TRBV11-2
D gene: -
clone size: many
J gene: TRBJ2-7
CDR3 protein: CASSLGLGGYEQYF
CDR3 DNA: TGTGCCAGCAGCCTTGGGCTAGGAGGCTACGAGCAGTACTTC

V gene: TRBV7-8
D gene: -
clone size: -
J gene: TRBJ2-3
CDR3 protein: CASSLSRGAPDTQYF
CDR3 DNA: TGTGCCAGCAGCTTATCCCGGGGGGCCCCAGATACGCAGTATTTT

V gene: TRBV10-3
D gene: TRBD1
clone size: many
J gene: TRBJ1-2
CDR3 protein: CAITGTGEGYGYTF
CDR3 DNA: TGTGCCATCACCGGGACAGGGGAGGGGTATGGCTACACCTTC

V gene: TRBV7-2
D gene: TRBD2
clone size: many
J gene: TRBJ2-3
CDR3 protein: CASSSGAGGYDTQYF
CDR3 DNA: TGTGCCAGCAGCTCGGGGGCGGGAGGGTACGATACGCAGTATTTT

V gene: TRBV29-1
D gene: -
clone size: few
J gene: TRBJ1-3
CDR3 protein: CSVSGLNTIYF
CDR3 DNA: TGCAGCGTCTCAGGCCTAAACACCATATATTTT

V gene: TRBV9
D gene: TRBD2
clone size: -
J gene: TRBJ2-3
CDR3 protein: CASTQGLAGDPPDTQYF
CDR3 DNA: TGTGCCAGCACCCAGGGACTAGCGGGAGACCCCCCGGATACGCAGTATTTT

V gene: TRBV20-1
D gene: TRBD2
clone size: many
J gene: TRBJ2-3
CDR3 protein: CSAGTSGREDTQYF
CDR3 DNA: TGCAGTGCGGGTACTAGCGGGAGGGAAGATACGCAGTATTTT

V gene: TRBV27
D gene: -
clone size: medium-sized
J gene: TRBJ1-6
CDR3 protein: CASSLGPANNSPLHF
CDR3 DNA: TGTGCCAGCAGTTTAGGACCCGCTAATAATTCACCCCTCCACTTT

V gene: TRBV20-1
D gene: TRBD1
clone size: many
J gene: TRBJ1-1
CDR3 protein: CSARSRTGVFRTEAFF
CDR3 DNA: TGCAGTGCTAGATCTAGGACAGGGGTTTTTCGCACTGAAGCTTTCTTT

V gene: TRBV7-9
D gene: -
clone size: many
J gene: TRBJ1-2
CDR3 protein: CALGPTATNYGYTF
CDR3 DNA: TGTGCCCTCGGCCCGACGGCTACTAACTATGGCTACACCTTC

V gene: TRBV27
D gene: -
clone size: few
J gene: TRBJ1-6
CDR3 protein: CASTKEGSSYNSPLHF
CDR3 DNA: TGTGCCAGCACTAAGGAGGGGAGCTCCTATAATTCACCCCTCCACTTT

V gene: TRBV29-1
D gene: -
clone size: few
J gene: TRBJ2-7
CDR3 protein: CSAGDPGEQYF
CDR3 DNA: TGCAGCGCCGGGGACCCGGGGGAGCAGTACTTC

V gene: TRBV12-3/TRBV12-4
D gene: -
clone size: many
J gene: TRBJ2-3
CDR3 protein: CASSPRGSGTDTQYF
CDR3 DNA: TGTGCCAGCAGTCCCCGGGGTAGCGGCACAGATACGCAGTATTTT

V gene: TRBV27
D gene: -
clone size: many
J gene: TRBJ2-5
CDR3 protein: CASSWGGQKETQYF
CDR3 DNA: TGTGCCAGCAGTTGGGGAGGACAGAAAGAGACCCAGTACTTC

V gene: TRBV7-2
D gene: -
clone size: -
J gene: TRBJ2-5
CDR3 protein: CASSYQAGFWETQYF
CDR3 DNA: TGTGCCAGCAGCTACCAAGCAGGGTTTTGGGAGACCCAGTACTTC

V gene: TRBV20-1
D gene: TRBD2
clone size: many
J gene: TRBJ2-3
CDR3 protein: CSARDGGGRALGQLKSPDTQYF
CDR3 DNA: TGCAGTGCTAGAGACGGAGGCGGGAGGGCTCTCGGGCAATTGAAGTCTCCAGATACGCAGTATTTT

V gene: TRBV4-1
D gene: TRBD1
clone size: -
J gene: TRBJ1-1
CDR3 protein: CASSHGQGGTEAFF
CDR3 DNA: TGCGCCAGCAGCCATGGACAGGGAGGCACTGAAGCTTTCTTT

V gene: TRBV27
D gene: TRBD1
clone size: many
J gene: TRBJ1-5
CDR3 protein: CASSIRQGQHQPQHF
CDR3 DNA: TGTGCCAGCAGTATCCGACAGGGGCAACATCAGCCCCAGCATTTT

V gene: TRBV19
D gene: TRBD2
clone size: many
J gene: TRBJ2-5
CDR3 protein: CASSILVTSGSVAETQYF
CDR3 DNA: TGTGCCAGTAGTATTCTGGTGACTAGCGGGAGTGTTGCAGAGACCCAGTACTTC

V gene: TRBV19
D gene: TRBD2
clone size: many
J gene: TRBJ2-5
CDR3 protein: CASSITGTSGFVQETQYF
CDR3 DNA: TGTGCCAGTAGTATAACCGGGACTAGCGGGTTCGTCCAAGAGACCCAGTACTTC

V gene: TRBV12-3/TRBV12-4
D gene: -
clone size: -
J gene: TRBJ1-6
CDR3 protein: CASSASDRLYSPLHF
CDR3 DNA: TGTGCCAGCAGCGCTTCCGACAGGCTCTACTCACCCCTCCACTTT

V gene: TRBV4-3
D gene: -
clone size: few
J gene: TRBJ1-2
CDR3 protein: CASSQGGSLGYGYTF
CDR3 DNA: TGCGCCAGCAGCCAGGGGGGGAGCCTAGGCTATGGCTACACCTTC

V gene: TRBV2
D gene: -
clone size: many
J gene: TRBJ1-2
CDR3 protein: CASSEVAAKPYF
CDR3 DNA: TGTGCCAGCAGTGAAGTTGCAGCAAAGCCTTACTTC